These 31 T cell receptor beta chains were all obtained from the same sample, sequenced in a study of T cells in Graves' hyperthyroidism and ophthalmopathy. Amplification yielded TCR beta CDR3 regions, with RNA transcripts as the source. HTBI primers were used for first-round RT-PCR of the TCR CDR3. TCRdb processed the multiplex PCR reads anew with MiXCR; each CDR3 protein has one entry. This repertoire shows around 500,000 distinct CDR3 sequences, less than 15% found once; its top ten account for roughly 14%. The specimen was blood. The source of these receptors is a woman aged 40 to 49 with Graves' hyperthyroidism.

The V gene is TRBV20-1, the J gene TRBJ2-1, with 7 bases fitting TRBD2. CDR1 and CDR2 from the germline V gene are DFQATT and SNEGSKA (reference sequence). The junction had 14 bases not matched to a gene; V was cut back by 3 bases and J by 12 bases. This CDR3 is 14 amino acids long. DNA for the CDR3: TGCAGTGCTAGGGGACCTAGCGGAGAGGGGCGGCAGTTCTTC. Encoded protein: CSARGPSGEGRQFF.

This CDR3 reads CASSGGRSTGELFF. DNA for the CDR3: TGTGCCAGCTCCGGCGGGAGAAGCACCGGGGAGCTGTTTTTT. The chain joins TRBV18 to TRBJ2-2; TRBD2 matches at 7 bases. From germline, CDR1 is KGHSH and CDR2 LQKENI. With 6 bases clipped from V and 4 bases from J, the junction kept 5 bases outside the gene matches. CDR3 size: 14 residues.

The chain is built from TRBV20-1 and TRBJ2-7; the D gene is possibly TRBD2 (6 bases). CDR1 and CDR2 (germline): DFQATT, SNEGSKA (reference sequence). Trimming cost V 5 bases and J 3 bases, with 17 bases left between them. The CDR3 contains 14 residues. CDR3 DNA: TGCAGTGCTTCCGCCGGGACTGCGGTCTACGAGCAGTACTTC. This translates into CSASAGTAVYEQYF.

A remark on this clonotype: A much larger clonotype is one base distant, so this may be a read error. The rearrangement links TRBV6-5 to TRBJ2-1, with D uncertain. Germline CDR1 and CDR2: MNHEY and SVGAGI. This CDR3 is 11 amino acids long. The CDR3: CASSWGGEQCF. CDR3 nucleotide sequence: TGTGCCAGCAGTTGGGGTGGAGAGCAGTGCTTC.

This clonotype has at least ten counts. The chain carries TRBV20-1 and TRBJ1-2, with no clear D. CDR3 size: 14 residues. V was cut by 1 base and J by 7 bases, with 16 bases left in between. CDR1 DFQATT and CDR2 SNEGSKA come from the germline V gene (reference sequence). This chain's CDR3 is CSARVRGFESGYTF. CDR3 DNA sequence: TGCAGTGCTAGAGTAAGAGGGTTTGAGAGTGGCTACACCTTC.

This clonotype came up a few times. The chain combines TRBV6-1 with TRBJ2-7; 9 bases line up with TRBD1. CDR1 MNHNS and CDR2 SASEGT come from the germline V gene. J was trimmed by 9 bases and V by 7 bases; bases with no gene match: 16. This CDR3 has 15 amino acids. The CDR3 here is CASTDSGTGTLGQYF. The CDR3 DNA sequence: TGTGCCAGCACCGACTCGGGGACAGGGACACTGGGGCAGTACTTC.

This clonotype was counted between two and nine times. The chain combines TRBV5-1 with TRBJ1-2; 10 bases agree with TRBD1. Per germline, CDR1 SGHRS and CDR2 YFSETQ. The CDR3 consists of 16 residues. J gave up 8 bases and V 1 base, and 11 bases lay outside the gene matches. CDR3 sequence (DNA): TGCGCCAGCAGCTTGCTTGCCCCGGGACAGGGGAAAGGCTACACCTTC. This translates into CASSLLAPGQGKGYTF. Complete variable domain (other parts from reference TRBV5-1 and TRBJ1-2): KAGVTQTPRYLIKTRGQQVTLSCSPISGHRSVSWYQQTPGQGLQFLFEYFSETQRNKGNFPGRFSGRQFSNSRSEMNVSTLELGDSALYLCASSLLAPGQGKGYTFGSGTRLTVV.

This clonotype appeared many times. The rearrangement joins TRBV6-1 to TRBJ2-7; the match to TRBD2 covers 7 bases. The CDR3 has 15 residues. V lost 2 bases, J lost 3 bases, and 7 bases stayed unmatched. Germline V lookup: CDR1 MNHNS, CDR2 SASEGT. CDR3 in amino acids: CASSEYREANYEQYF. CDR3 nucleotide sequence: TGTGCCAGCAGTGAATATCGGGAGGCCAACTACGAGCAGTACTTC.

There are many counts of this clonotype. V gene TRBV28 combines with J gene TRBJ1-4, with a tentative D call TRBD1 (6 bases). The germline V gene has CDR1 MDHEN and CDR2 SYDVKM. Trimming removed 5 bases at V and 5 bases at J, with 9 bases between. The CDR3 contains 13 residues. CDR3 amino acids: CASSGQPNEKLFF. The CDR3, as DNA: TGTGCCAGCAGTGGACAGCCAAATGAAAAACTGTTTTTT.

The rearrangement uses TRBV29-1 and TRBJ1-1; 10 bases fit TRBD1. Germline V CDR1 and CDR2: SQVTM, ANQGSEA. After removal of 5 bases from V and 0 bases from J, the junction contained 6 bases not matched to a gene. This CDR3 has 15 residues. CDR3 sequence reads: CSVPSGTGVNTEAFF. In DNA form, the CDR3 reads TGCAGCGTTCCCTCTGGGACAGGGGTGAACACTGAAGCTTTCTTT.

This clonotype was seen repeatedly, ten times or more. This sequence joins TRBV3-1 and TRBJ2-3, with D possibly matching TRBD2 (5 bases). Trimming stripped 4 bases from V and 1 base from J, with 15 bases between. The CDR3 has 16 amino acids. CDR1 and CDR2 (germline): LGHDT, YNNKEL (reference sequence). This CDR3 reads CASSPHLAGRTDTQYF. The CDR3 DNA sequence: TGTGCCAGCAGCCCCCATTTGGCGGGCCGCACAGATACGCAGTATTTT.

V gene TRBV2 combines with J gene TRBJ2-1; 14 bases fit TRBD2. Germline V lookup: CDR1 SNHLY, CDR2 FYNNEI. CDR3 length equals 15 residues. The V and J ends lost 3 bases and 8 bases, in that order; junction bases with no gene match: 3. CDR3 region: CASSEGLAGAYEQFF. Here the CDR3 DNA reads TGTGCCAGCAGTGAGGGACTAGCGGGAGCTTATGAGCAGTTCTTC. The full variable domain, completed using reference TRBV2 and TRBJ2-1, is EPEVTQTPSHQVTQMGQEVILRCVPISNHLYFYWYRQILGQKVEFLVSFYNNEISEKSEIFDDQFSVERPDGSNFTLKIRSTKLEDSAMYFCASSEGLAGAYEQFFGPGTRLTVL.

This clonotype was observed at least ten times. The junction differs from germline at one of its ends, possibly a read error. J is TRBJ2-3 and V is TRBV20-1; 9 nucleotides agree with TRBD2. Germline V gene sequence: CDR1 DFQATT, CDR2 SNEGSKA (reference sequence). This CDR3 contains 13 residues. CDR3 sequence: CSASGTSRDTQYF. The CDR3 DNA is TGCAGTGCTAGCGGGACTAGCAGAGATACGCAGTATTTT.

This clonotype occurred many times. The V call is TRBV6-1, the J call TRBJ1-2; 8 nucleotides match TRBD1. The junction had 8 bases not matched to a gene; V was cut back by 10 bases and J by 4 bases. This CDR3 contains 13 residues. Germline CDR1 MNHNS, CDR2 SASEGT. CDR3 residues: CATDVTGAYGYTF. Here the CDR3 DNA reads TGTGCCACCGACGTGACAGGGGCCTATGGCTACACCTTC.

The V and J genes are TRBV7-6 and TRBJ1-6; D gene ambiguous. The V gene's germline CDR1 is SGHVS and CDR2 FNYEAQ. The CDR3 has 17 amino acids. The ends were cut back, 5 bases at V and 0 bases at J, with 14 bases in the middle. The CDR3 reads CASSKEIKSSYNSPLHF. The CDR3 DNA follows: TGTGCCAGCAGCAAAGAGATTAAGAGCTCCTATAATTCACCCCTCCACTTT.

About this clonotype itself: A much larger clone lies a single base off, so this may be a read error. The genes are TRBV7-9 and TRBJ1-5; 9 nucleotides match TRBD1. Per the germline V gene, CDR1 is SEHNR and CDR2 is FQNEAQ (reference sequence). The CDR3 has 15 amino acids. The CDR3 DNA sequence: TGTACCAGCAGCATCGGGACAGGGAACAATCAGCCCCAGCATTTT. The encoded protein is CTSSIGTGNNQPQHF.

This clonotype was seen at least ten times. The chain is built from TRBV2 and TRBJ2-3; TRBD1 matches 8 bases. This CDR3 has 14 residues. V shed 7 bases and J 5 bases; nucleotides not matched to a gene: 8. Germline assignment: CDR1 SNHLY and CDR2 FYNNEI. CDR3: CASTRTGLIDTQYF. The CDR3 nucleotides are TGTGCCAGCACCCGGACAGGGCTCATAGATACGCAGTATTTT.

This clonotype was counted many times. This sequence joins TRBV5-1 and TRBJ1-1; TRBD1 aligns across 9 bases. Germline trimming cut 7 bases from V and 5 bases from J; bases unmatched to any gene: 15. From germline, CDR1 is SGHRS and CDR2 YFSETQ. The CDR3 is 16 amino acids. CDR3 DNA sequence: TGCGCCAGCCTATTGGGACAGGGACCCGGGGGGACTGAAGCTTTCTTT. It translates to CASLLGQGPGGTEAFF. Complete variable domain (other parts from reference TRBV5-1 and TRBJ1-1): KAGVTQTPRYLIKTRGQQVTLSCSPISGHRSVSWYQQTPGQGLQFLFEYFSETQRNKGNFPGRFSGRQFSNSRSEMNVSTLELGDSALYLCASLLGQGPGGTEAFFGQGTRLTVV.

This clonotype was detected only a few times. This chain uses TRBV19 with TRBJ2-5; 7 positions agree with TRBD1. Losses at the gene ends were 7 bases for V and 5 bases for J; bases not matched to a gene: 4. In germline, CDR1 is LNHDA, CDR2 SQIVND (reference sequence). This CDR3 is 12 amino acids long. The CDR3 coding sequence is TGTGCCAGTACCACAGGGGAGGAGACCCAGTACTTC. Its protein product is CASTTGEETQYF.

This clonotype has only a few counts. The chain recombines TRBV14 with TRBJ1-1, with 9 bases that match TRBD1. In germline, CDR1 is SGHDN, CDR2 FVKESK. The CDR3 sequence is 15 residues long. V was pared by 5 bases and J by 1 base, with 5 bases of the junction left unmatched. The CDR3 nucleotides read TGTGCCAGCAGCATAACAGGGGGCGCGAACACTGAAGCTTTCTTT. As protein: CASSITGGANTEAFF. The whole variable domain, remainder taken from reference TRBV14 and TRBJ1-1, is EAGVTQFPSHSVIEKGQTVTLRCDPISGHDNLYWYRRVMGKEIKFLLHFVKESKQDESGMPNNRFLAERTGGTYSTLKVQPAELEDSGVYFCASSITGGANTEAFFGQGTRLTVV.

The DNA for the CDR3 is TGTGCCTGGAAATCTAGCGGGAGACCGGGTGAGCAGTTCTTC. Its translation: CAWKSSGRPGEQFF. The genes are TRBV30 and TRBJ2-1; TRBD2 agrees at 10 bases. V shed 4 bases, J shed 9 bases, and the junction held 9 bases outside the gene matches. CDR3 length equals 14 residues. Germline V lookup: CDR1 GTSNPN, CDR2 SVGIG (reference sequence).

V gene TRBV11-2 combines with J gene TRBJ2-1; 7 positions match TRBD2. V dropped 3 bases and J dropped 2; count of bases not matched to a gene: 4. The CDR3 covers 15 residues. Germline CDR1 is SGHAT and CDR2 is FQNNGV. DNA for the CDR3: TGTGCCAGCAGCTTCCTAGCGGATCCCTACAATGAGCAGTTCTTC. This translates into CASSFLADPYNEQFF.

This clonotype showed up many times. The chain combines TRBV20-1 with TRBJ2-7; the D is unclear. The CDR3 contains 15 residues. The V gene lost 0 bases and the J gene lost 1 base, with 13 bases spanning the gap. Per germline, CDR1 DFQATT and CDR2 SNEGSKA (reference sequence). The CDR3 DNA is TGCAGTGCTAGAGATCTCTCCAGCGTATCCTACGAGCAGTACTTC. This codes for CSARDLSSVSYEQYF.

This clonotype was seen ten or more times. The V and J genes are TRBV24-1 and TRBJ2-2; no firm D call. This CDR3 comprises 15 residues. Trimming left V 4 bases short and J 3 bases short, with 11 bases between. Germline V gene sequence: CDR1 KGHDR, CDR2 SFDVKD. CDR3 amino acids: CATSDPTQDTGELFF. CDR3 DNA: TGTGCCACCAGTGACCCCACTCAAGACACCGGGGAGCTGTTTTTT.

Many counts were recorded for this clonotype. The chain is built from TRBV28 and TRBJ2-5; D uncertain. Per the germline V gene, CDR1 is MDHEN and CDR2 is SYDVKM. V lost 2 bases and J lost 2, with 9 bases in between. The CDR3 loop spans 14 amino acids. The CDR3 DNA reads as TGTGCCAGCAGTTTAAGGCAGAATCAAGAGACCCAGTACTTC. Translated: CASSLRQNQETQYF.

Concerning this clonotype itself: Germline and junction disagree at one end, which may indicate a read error. The chain joins TRBV11-2 to TRBJ1-3; the match to TRBD1 covers 7 bases. The germline V gene has CDR1 SGHAT and CDR2 FQNNGV. The CDR3 covers 19 residues. Here the CDR3 reads CACSLVGQVETGAGNTIYF. The CDR3 bases are TGTGCCTGCAGCTTAGTTGGACAGGTGGAGACGGGGGCTGGAAACACCATATATTTT. The full variable domain, its missing parts supplied by reference TRBV11-2 and TRBJ1-3, is EAGVAQSPRYKIIEKRQSVAFWCNPISGHATLYWYQQILGQGPKLLIQFQNNGVVDDSQLPKDRFSAERLKGVDSTLKIQPAKLEDSAVYLCACSLVGQVETGAGNTIYFGEGSWLTVV.

This clonotype occurred a few times. This rearrangement joins TRBV27 to TRBJ2-7, with 8 bases lining up with TRBD2. V dropped 0 bases and J dropped 2; count of bases not matched to a gene: 9. In germline, CDR1 is MNHEY, CDR2 SMNVEV (reference sequence). CDR3 size: 17 residues. The CDR3 loop reads CASSLSAGGLRTYEQYF. The DNA for the CDR3 is TGTGCCAGCAGTTTATCGGCGGGAGGCCTCCGGACCTACGAGCAGTACTTC.

Only a few counts were recorded for this clonotype. The V gene is TRBV7-9, the J gene TRBJ2-5; 12 bases are a match to TRBD2. Losses at the gene ends were 5 bases for V and 6 bases for J; bases not matched to a gene: 7. This CDR3 region has 15 residues. Per germline, CDR1 SEHNR and CDR2 FQNEAQ (reference sequence). In DNA form, the CDR3 reads TGTGCCAGCAGCCCTTGGACTAGCGGGATAAAGACCCAGTACTTC. It yields the protein CASSPWTSGIKTQYF.

This clonotype has ten or more counts. This rearrangement joins TRBV6-1 to TRBJ2-7, with D tentatively TRBD1 (6 bases). The CDR3 loop spans 14 amino acids. Trimming left V 7 bases short and J 2 bases short, with 15 bases between. CDR1 MNHNS and CDR2 SASEGT come from the germline V gene. This CDR3 reads CASIRQDYPYEQYF. The CDR3 DNA sequence: TGTGCCAGCATCCGACAGGATTATCCCTACGAGCAGTACTTC.

About this clonotype itself: The junction differs from germline at one of its ends, possibly a read error. The chain joins TRBV12-3 or TRBV12-4 to TRBJ2-1; D is unclear. The CDR3 totals 15 residues. CDR3 loop: CASSLGPNPHNEQFF. The CDR3 DNA follows: TGTGCAAGCAGTCTCGGACCAAATCCCCACAATGAGCAGTTCTTC.

This clonotype has ten or more counts. The chain joins TRBV30 to TRBJ1-1, with D perhaps matching TRBD1 (5 bases). Germline CDR1 is GTSNPN and CDR2 is SVGIG (reference sequence). The CDR3 runs to 17 residues. The V gene lost 1 base and the J gene lost 0 bases, with 18 bases spanning the gap. CDR3 loop: CAWSAKTRTKLNTEAFF. The CDR3 DNA is TGTGCCTGGAGTGCAAAGACACGGACAAAACTGAACACTGAAGCTTTCTTT.